This record concerns one T cell receptor (beta chain) sequence. The data belong to a study of shared clonotypes between healthy human individuals. Sequencing was performed with immunoSEQ multiplex PCR; in TCRdb, only in-frame clones are kept and a portion is missing. The sample has some 200,000 clones; 60% to 80% are singletons. The CDR3 has 16 residues. V was cut by 6 bases and J by 0 bases, with 16 bases left in between. Germline V gene data show CDR1 as MDHEN and CDR2 as SYDVKM. Researchers partitioned CD4+ cells into CD45RA+ naive and CD45RA-negative memory subsets. This chain joins TRBV28 and TRBJ2-3; a possible D gene is TRBD1 (6 bases). This TCR came from a man aged 30 to 45 in good health. Sequenced: memory CD4+ T cells sorted from blood. The sample's subset: CD45RA-negative fraction. Here the CDR3 DNA reads TGTGCCAGCAGCCTTTACAGGGCCTCTAGCACAGATACGCAGTATTTT. Translation gives CASSLYRASSTDTQYF.